The 18 T cell receptor beta chains below all came from one sample that was sequenced in a study of T cells in Graves' hyperthyroidism and ophthalmopathy. Researchers took RNA transcripts and amplified the TCR beta CDR3 regions from them. TCR CDR3 regions were first amplified by RT-PCR with HTBI primers. TCRdb redid the calling of the multiplex PCR reads with MiXCR, one entry per CDR3 protein. The sample gives 250,000 to 300,000 distinct CDR3 sequences, 15% to 20% of which show up once; 39% is in the top ten. The sequencing input was blood. The source of these receptors is a man aged 50 or older with Graves' ophthalmopathy.

The chain combines TRBV27 with TRBJ2-7, with 7 bases aligning to TRBD1. Germline values: CDR1 MNHEY, CDR2 SMNVEV (reference sequence). The CDR3 has 15 residues. V was pared by 5 bases and J by 2 bases, with 9 bases of the junction left unmatched. CDR3 DNA sequence: TGTGCCAGCAGTCCGGGACAGAGTTCCCCCTACGAGCAGTACTTC. Its protein is CASSPGQSSPYEQYF.

Concerning this clonotype: The CDR3 end shows no conserved phenylalanine or tryptophan, and so a read error is likely. J is TRBJ1-2 and V is TRBV2; TRBD1 matches 7 bases. Losses at the gene ends were 5 bases for V and 0 bases for J; bases not matched to a gene: 6. Germline loops: CDR1 SNHLY, CDR2 FYNNEI. The CDR3 has 15 amino acids. This CDR3 reads CASSPDRASNYGYTL. CDR3 coding DNA: TGTGCCAGCAGTCCCGACAGGGCTTCTAACTATGGCTACACCCTC.

The sample holds many counts of this clonotype. The chain couples TRBV16 to TRBJ1-4; D unclear. Germline CDR1 and CDR2: KGHSY and FQNENV. The V end lost 2 bases, the J end lost 8 bases, and 6 bases lay between the germline ends. The CDR3 has 12 residues. CDR3 bases: TGTGCCAGCAGCCAAACCAGGGAAAAACTGTTTTTT. Protein sequence: CASSQTREKLFF. Drawing the rest from reference TRBV16 and TRBJ1-4, the complete variable domain is GEEVAQTPKHLVRGEGQKAKLYCAPIKGHSYVFWYQQVLKNEFKFLISFQNENVFDETGMPKERFSAKCLPNSPCSLEIQATKLEDSAVYFCASSQTREKLFFGSGTQLSVL.

This chain joins TRBV3-1 and TRBJ2-5; 8 bases map to TRBD2. Germline V gene sequence: CDR1 LGHDT, CDR2 YNNKEL (reference sequence). V shed 0 bases, J shed 2 bases, and the junction held 8 bases outside the gene matches. The CDR3 runs 17 residues. Here the CDR3 DNA reads TGTGCCAGCAGCCAAGATTTTGGTATAGCGGGACAAGAGACCCAGTACTTC. It specifies CASSQDFGIAGQETQYF.

This clonotype showed up many times. This chain joins TRBV18 and TRBJ2-2; no reliable D call. Trimming pared 2 bases from V and 1 base from J, leaving 5 bases between. The CDR3 length is 14 residues. Germline-derived CDR1 and CDR2 are KGHSH and LQKENI. CDR3 residues: CASSPMENTGELFF. The CDR3 DNA reads as TGTGCCAGCTCACCAATGGAGAACACCGGGGAGCTGTTTTTT.

On this clonotype itself: A junction end diverges from the germline sequence, so it may reflect a read error. J is TRBJ1-5 and V is TRBV15, with D possibly being TRBD1 (6 bases). Germline V gives CDR1 LNHNV, CDR2 YYDKDF (reference sequence). The CDR3 length is 15 residues. The CDR3 nucleotides read TGTGCCACCAGCGGAGACCAGGGGCGAAGGCAGCCCCAGCATTTT. Protein product: CATSGDQGRRQPQHF.

This clonotype was observed a handful of times. The gene calls are TRBV29-1 and TRBJ2-7, with D uncertain. Germline V gene data show CDR1 as SQVTM and CDR2 as ANQGSEA. This CDR3 has 15 amino acids. The V end was cut by 2 bases, the J end by 0 bases, with 14 bases between. CDR3 residues: CSVEFPDASSYEQYF. CDR3 nucleotides: TGCAGCGTTGAATTCCCCGACGCCAGCTCCTACGAGCAGTACTTC.

This chain uses TRBV28 with TRBJ2-7; 8 nucleotides line up with TRBD1. With V trimmed by 6 bases and J by 0 bases, 7 bases remained unmatched. CDR1 MDHEN and CDR2 SYDVKM come from the germline V gene. The length of the CDR3 is 15 residues. CDR3 DNA sequence: TGTGCCAGCAGATTGGACAGGGCGAGCTCCTACGAGCAGTACTTC. Translation: CASRLDRASSYEQYF.

This clonotype was detected ten times or more. The gene calls are TRBV7-3 and TRBJ2-1, with no clear D. CDR1 and CDR2 (germline): SGHTA, FQGTGA. CDR3 length: 12 amino acids. The V end lost 4 bases, the J end lost 10 bases, and 11 bases lay between the germline ends. As DNA, the CDR3 is TGTGCCAGCAGCTCCTCGAAAGGGGAGCAGTTCTTC. Amino acids: CASSSSKGEQFF. Looking up the rest from reference TRBV7-3 and TRBJ2-1 gives the full variable domain: GAGVSQTPSNKVTEKGKYVELRCDPISGHTALYWYRQSLGQGPEFLIYFQGTGAADDSGLPNDRFFAVRPEGSVSTLKIQRTERGDSAVYLCASSSSKGEQFFGPGTRLTVL.

This clonotype came up many times. This chain links TRBV5-1 with TRBJ2-1, with 9 bases identical to TRBD1. In germline, CDR1 is SGHRS, CDR2 YFSETQ. V lost 6 bases, J lost 6 bases, and 13 bases stayed unmatched. CDR3 length: 16 amino acids. CDR3 region: CASKAEGQGLINEQFF. DNA of the CDR3: TGCGCCAGCAAGGCAGAGGGACAGGGACTGATCAATGAGCAGTTCTTC.

This clonotype was seen only a few times. The chain combines TRBV7-2 with TRBJ1-4, with a tentative D call TRBD1 (5 bases). Germline V CDR1 and CDR2: SGHTA, FQGNSA. The CDR3 has 17 residues. V lost 3 bases and J lost 1, with 15 bases in between. Written as DNA, the CDR3 is TGTGCCAGCAGCTTCCCCCGGCAGGGTGGAACTAATGAAAAACTGTTTTTT. Amino acids: CASSFPRQGGTNEKLFF.

There are many counts of this clonotype. The rearrangement uses TRBV3-1 and TRBJ2-7, with 10 bases fitting TRBD1. Germline V CDR1 and CDR2: LGHDT, YNNKEL (reference sequence). V trimming: 4 bases; J trimming: 4 bases; junction bases outside the gene matches: 10. The CDR3 is made up of 16 amino acids. The CDR3 bases are TGTGCCAGCAGCCGAATTCCGGGACAGGGGCTATACGAGCAGTACTTC. Its translation: CASSRIPGQGLYEQYF.

This clonotype was counted at least ten times. The V gene is TRBV7-6, the J gene TRBJ1-2; no definite D call. Germline loops: CDR1 SGHVS, CDR2 FNYEAQ. With 5 bases removed from V and 2 bases from J, the gap between germline ends came to 12 bases. The CDR3 is made up of 14 amino acids. In DNA, the CDR3 is TGTGCCAGCAGCCCTACAGACGGAAACTATGGCTACACCTTC. As protein: CASSPTDGNYGYTF.

This clonotype has more than one count but fewer than ten. The CDR3 DNA reads TGTGCCAGCAGCTTGCAACAAATGAACACTGAAGCTTTCTTT. Residues: CASSLQQMNTEAFF. The V call is TRBV13, the J call TRBJ1-1; D unresolved. Germline CDR1 is PRHDT and CDR2 is FYEKMQ (reference sequence). There are 14 residues in the CDR3. Trimming shortened V by 3 bases and J by 0 bases, and 8 bases separated the two germline ends.

For the CDR3, the DNA is TGTGCCACCGAAGCCTACGAGCAGTACTTC. It specifies CATEAYEQYF. The chain has TRBV6-1 and TRBJ2-7; D unclear. CDR1 and CDR2 from the germline V gene are MNHNS and SASEGT. This CDR3 contains 10 residues. V lost 10 bases and J 2 bases, leaving 6 bases between the germline ends.

This clonotype was recorded many times. The chain is built from TRBV20-1 and TRBJ1-6, with 8 nucleotides matching TRBD1. Germline V gene lookup returns CDR1 DFQATT and CDR2 SNEGSKA (reference sequence). This CDR3 comprises 15 residues. Trimming at V came to 4 bases and at J to 8 bases, leaving 10 bases not matched to a gene. CDR3: CSAKGQAQADSPLHF. In DNA, the CDR3 is TGCAGTGCTAAGGGACAGGCCCAAGCGGATTCACCCCTCCACTTT.

This clonotype was counted only a few times. This rearrangement joins TRBV7-9 to TRBJ2-7, with 7 bases identical to TRBD1. The CDR3 length is 15 residues. With V trimmed by 5 bases and J by 1 base, 8 bases remained unmatched. Germline loops: CDR1 SEHNR, CDR2 FQNEAQ (reference sequence). Here the CDR3 reads CASSARIQGSYEQYF. Written as DNA, the CDR3 is TGTGCCAGCAGCGCTAGGATACAGGGGTCCTACGAGCAGTACTTC. The full variable domain, in which reference TRBV7-9 and TRBJ2-7 provide the parts outside the CDR3, is DTGVSQNPRHKITKRGQNVTFRCDPISEHNRLYWYRQTLGQGPEFLTYFQNEAQLEKSRLLSDRFSAERPKGSFSTLEIQRTEQGDSAMYLCASSARIQGSYEQYFGPGTRLTVT.

The chain couples TRBV27 to TRBJ1-4; D not certain. CDR3 size: 14 residues. Germline CDR1 reads MNHEY; CDR2 reads SMNVEV (reference sequence). The germline V and J ends were trimmed by 4 bases and 4 bases, with 10 bases remaining between them. CDR3 DNA: TGTGCCAGCAGTTCGGCTGAGTTTAATGAAAAACTGTTTTTT. Its translation is CASSSAEFNEKLFF.